This TCR beta chain was captured by sequencing in a study of blood T cell repertoires in COVID-19. Trimming took 2 bases from V and 6 from J; bases not matched to a gene: 6. The length of the CDR3 is 14 residues. The germline gives CDR1 SGHNT, CDR2 YYREEE (reference sequence). Recovery meant two consecutive negative NP/OP PCR tests, professional clearance, or resolved symptoms. The authors' processing: Reference gene primer amplification in the assay estimated nucleated cell counts. Some clones are missing from TCRdb's copy, which holds only in-frame ones; the method was immunoSEQ multiplex PCR. Clone size and V and J calls were adopted from that table, with D and trimming inferred from the DNA. The data hold around 380,000 clones, with around 87% observed a single time. In the case of this clone: Other DNA sequences from this sample encode an identical CDR3 as well.

The J gene is TRBJ2-7, the V gene TRBV5-4, with 9 bases aligning to TRBD1. This receptor was taken from a man aged 25 to 45 who had recovered from COVID-19. The sequencing sample was made of PBMCs or T cells enriched from blood (not recorded which). For the CDR3, the DNA is TGTGCCAGCAGCTTCTCCGGGACAGGGTCCGAGCAGTACTTC. Translation: CASSFSGTGSEQYF.